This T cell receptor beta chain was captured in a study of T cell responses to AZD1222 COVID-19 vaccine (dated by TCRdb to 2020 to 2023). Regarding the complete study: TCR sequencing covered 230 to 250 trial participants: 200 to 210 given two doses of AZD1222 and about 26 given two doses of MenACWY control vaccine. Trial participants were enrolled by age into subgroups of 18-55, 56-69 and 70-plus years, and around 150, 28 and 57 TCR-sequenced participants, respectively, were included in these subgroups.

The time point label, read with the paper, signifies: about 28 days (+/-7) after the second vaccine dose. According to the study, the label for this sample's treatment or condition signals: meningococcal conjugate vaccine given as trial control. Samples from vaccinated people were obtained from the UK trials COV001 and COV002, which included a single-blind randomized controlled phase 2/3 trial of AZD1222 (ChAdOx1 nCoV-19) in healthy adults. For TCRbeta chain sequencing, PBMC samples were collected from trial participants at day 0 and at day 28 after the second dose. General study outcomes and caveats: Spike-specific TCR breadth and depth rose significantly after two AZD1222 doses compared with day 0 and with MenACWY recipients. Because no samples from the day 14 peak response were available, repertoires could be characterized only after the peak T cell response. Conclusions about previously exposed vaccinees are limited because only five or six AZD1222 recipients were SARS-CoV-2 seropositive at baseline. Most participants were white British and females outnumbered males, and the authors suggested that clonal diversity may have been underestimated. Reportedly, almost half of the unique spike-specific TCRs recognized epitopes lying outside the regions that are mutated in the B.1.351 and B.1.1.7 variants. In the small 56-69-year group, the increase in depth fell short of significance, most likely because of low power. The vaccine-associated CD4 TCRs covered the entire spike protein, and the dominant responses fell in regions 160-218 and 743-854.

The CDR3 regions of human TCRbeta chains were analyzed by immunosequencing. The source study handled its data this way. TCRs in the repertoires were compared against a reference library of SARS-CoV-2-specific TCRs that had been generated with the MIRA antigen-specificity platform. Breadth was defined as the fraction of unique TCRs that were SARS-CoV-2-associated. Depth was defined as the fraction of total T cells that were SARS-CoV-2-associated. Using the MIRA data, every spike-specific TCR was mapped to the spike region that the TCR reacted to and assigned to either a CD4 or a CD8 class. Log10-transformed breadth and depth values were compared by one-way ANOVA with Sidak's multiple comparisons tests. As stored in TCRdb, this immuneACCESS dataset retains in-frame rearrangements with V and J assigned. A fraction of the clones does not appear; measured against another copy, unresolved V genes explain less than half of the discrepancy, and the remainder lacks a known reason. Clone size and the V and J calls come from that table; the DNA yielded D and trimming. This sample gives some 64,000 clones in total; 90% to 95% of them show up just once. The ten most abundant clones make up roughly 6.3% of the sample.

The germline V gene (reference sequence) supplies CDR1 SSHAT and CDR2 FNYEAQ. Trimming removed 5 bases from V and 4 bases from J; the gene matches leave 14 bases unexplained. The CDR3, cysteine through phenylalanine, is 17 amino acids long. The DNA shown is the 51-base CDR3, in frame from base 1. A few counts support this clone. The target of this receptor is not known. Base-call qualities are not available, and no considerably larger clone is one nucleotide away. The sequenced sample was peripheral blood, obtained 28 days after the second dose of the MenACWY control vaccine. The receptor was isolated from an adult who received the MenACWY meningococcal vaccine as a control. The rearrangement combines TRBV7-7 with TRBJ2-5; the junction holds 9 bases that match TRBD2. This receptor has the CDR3 CASSRSRVAGEGETQYF. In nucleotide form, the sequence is TGTGCCAGCAGCCGGTCGCGGGTAGCGGGAGAGGGAGAGACCCAGTACTTC.